This record covers a single T cell receptor beta chain. Its antigen is unknown. This sample is part of a study of chemoradiotherapy in HPV16-positive cancers. Study conclusions and caveats: Candidate HPV-specific clones and E7-related TCR motifs grew in tumor during treatment. In HPV16-positive patients, HPV-responsive T-cell expansion tracked better recurrence-free survival. Only two HPV16-positive patients supplied the functional HPV-specificity definition.

Clones were sequenced by immunoSEQ multiplex PCR, and TCRdb holds only the in-frame ones, with some missing. The table lists 11,000 to 15,000 clones, about nine tenths of them singletons. The CDR3 length is 11 residues. Trimming cost V 5 bases and J 11 bases, with 10 bases left between them. CDR1 is SEHNR and CDR2 is FQNEAQ in the germline V gene (reference sequence). Samples were taken several times over chemoradiotherapy. The source of this sequence is a human donor with HPV-associated anogenital cancer. This rearrangement joins TRBV7-9 to TRBJ2-1; D gene unclear. This sample comprised blood, obtained from a patient who underwent chemoradiotherapy. The CDR3 loop reads CASSQLRQQFF. CDR3 nucleotides: TGTGCCAGCAGCCAACTAAGGCAGCAGTTCTTC.